These 30 T cell receptor beta chains share one sample of origin, sequenced in a study. TCRdb reanalysed the 5' RACE reads using MiXCR and keeps one entry per CDR3 protein. The data show some 62,000 distinct CDR3 sequences, more than 25% seen once. The sample comprised tumor-infiltrating naive CD4+ T cells sorted from the breast tumor. Sample subset: naive CD4+ T cells, CD4+CD45RA+CD25-. All receptors come from a female donor with breast cancer.

The sample holds many counts of this clonotype. V gene TRBV12-3 or TRBV12-4 combines with J gene TRBJ2-5; 9 nucleotides match TRBD2. The CDR3 extends over 15 amino acids. Germline trimming cut 4 bases from V and 5 bases from J; bases unmatched to any gene: 8. For the CDR3, the DNA is TGTGCCAGCAGTTCGGGACTAGCAGTAGGGGAGACCCAGTACTTC. It yields the protein CASSSGLAVGETQYF.

This rearrangement joins TRBV4-2 to TRBJ2-5; D is perhaps TRBD1 (5 bases). This CDR3 is 13 amino acids long. Germline V gene sequence: CDR1 LGHNA, CDR2 YNFKEQ. Trimming cost V 5 bases and J 5 bases, with 12 bases left between them. In nucleotides, the CDR3 is TGTGCCAGCAGCAAGGGGTCCGAGGAGACCCAGTACTTC. Protein sequence: CASSKGSEETQYF.

This clonotype was detected many times. The V gene is TRBV7-2, the J gene TRBJ1-5, with D perhaps TRBD1 (6 bases). The V end was cut by 5 bases, the J end by 4 bases, with 9 bases between. The germline gives CDR1 SGHTA, CDR2 FQGNSA. The CDR3 totals 13 residues. CDR3 region: CASSQGQNQPQHF. CDR3 bases: TGTGCCAGCAGCCAAGGACAGAATCAGCCCCAGCATTTT.

This clonotype has only a few counts. V usage is TRBV12-3 or TRBV12-4 and J usage is TRBJ1-1, with D hard to call. V shed 6 bases and J shed 6 bases, with 14 bases lying between them. This CDR3 has 13 residues. The CDR3 protein is CASSHNHGSEAFF. CDR3 coding DNA: TGTGCCAGCAGCCATAACCATGGGTCTGAAGCTTTCTTT.

This clonotype occurred a few times. This chain joins TRBV5-4 and TRBJ1-3; TRBD1 is a possible D gene (6 bases). CDR1 and CDR2 from the germline V gene are SGHNT and YYREEE (reference sequence). The germline V and J ends were trimmed by 4 bases and 3 bases, with 14 bases remaining between them. There are 15 residues in the CDR3. As DNA, the CDR3 is TGTGCCAGCAGCGATACAGGGTGGAGTGGAAACACCATATATTTT. Amino acids: CASSDTGWSGNTIYF.

Ten or more counts support this clonotype. The V and J genes are TRBV12-3 or TRBV12-4 and TRBJ2-3; the D is unclear. The CDR3 is 11 residues long. V was trimmed by 5 bases and J by 5 bases, leaving 5 bases between them. CDR3 in DNA: TGTGCCAGCAGTACCAAAGATACGCAGTATTTT. Translation: CASSTKDTQYF.

V gene TRBV5-6 combines with J gene TRBJ1-4; D is undetermined. The V gene's germline CDR1 is SGHDT and CDR2 YYEEEE. The CDR3 loop spans 14 amino acids. Trimming cost V 4 bases and J 0 bases, with 7 bases left between them. The CDR3 coding sequence is TGTGCCAGCAGCCGTCAGTCAACTAATGAAAAACTGTTTTTT. It specifies CASSRQSTNEKLFF.

This clonotype was observed at least ten times. The V and J genes are TRBV7-9 and TRBJ2-5; the D is unclear. Germline CDR1 is SEHNR and CDR2 is FQNEAQ (reference sequence). Trimming stripped 5 bases from V and 5 bases from J, with 9 bases between. The CDR3 is made up of 12 amino acids. The CDR3 sequence: CASSQDGETQYF. The CDR3 DNA reads as TGTGCCAGCAGCCAGGACGGGGAGACCCAGTACTTC.

This clonotype appeared many times. The chain recombines TRBV15 with TRBJ2-1, with TRBD2 as a possible D gene (5 bases). V shed 0 bases and J shed 10 bases, with 7 bases lying between them. The CDR3 covers 12 residues. Germline-derived CDR1 and CDR2 are LNHNV and YYDKDF (reference sequence). CDR3 coding DNA: TGTGCCACCAGCAGAGATCGGGGAGAGCAGTTCTTC. Translating gives CATSRDRGEQFF.

The chain combines TRBV6-5 with TRBJ2-5, with D possibly matching TRBD2 (6 bases). In germline, CDR1 is MNHEY, CDR2 SVGAGI. Trimming stripped 5 bases from V and 1 base from J, with 8 bases between. The CDR3 extends over 13 amino acids. As DNA, the CDR3 is TGTGCCAGCAGTGGGGACTTCCAAGAGACCCAGTACTTC. The encoded protein is CASSGDFQETQYF.

The chain combines TRBV7-3 with TRBJ2-7; D remains unclear. The CDR3 is made up of 12 amino acids. The germline gives CDR1 SGHTA, CDR2 FQGTGA. Between the trimmed V and J ends, which lost 8 bases and 5 bases, there was a span of 13 bases. The DNA of the CDR3 is TGTGCCAGCGGCCCGACTCTCGACGAGCAGTACTTC. Amino acid sequence: CASGPTLDEQYF. The complete variable domain, with remaining parts taken from reference TRBV7-3 and TRBJ2-7, reads GAGVSQTPSNKVTEKGKYVELRCDPISGHTALYWYRQSLGQGPEFLIYFQGTGAADDSGLPNDRFFAVRPEGSVSTLKIQRTERGDSAVYLCASGPTLDEQYFGPGTRLTVT.

The table lists this clonotype with a few counts. The chain couples TRBV7-2 to TRBJ2-7, with a tentative D call TRBD1 (6 bases). The germline V and J ends were trimmed by 0 bases and 2 bases, with 11 bases remaining between them. The germline gives CDR1 SGHTA, CDR2 FQGNSA. There are 15 residues in the CDR3. In nucleotides, the CDR3 is TGTGCCAGCAGCTTAGCAGGGGGTTCAACCTACGAGCAGTACTTC. Encoded protein: CASSLAGGSTYEQYF.

Turning to this clonotype: Its ends do not fully match the called genes, so a read error is possible. The rearrangement links TRBV6-1 to TRBJ1-5; D gene unclear. CDR3 size: 13 residues. The germline gives CDR1 MNHNS, CDR2 SASEGT. The CDR3: CASSEVGNQSQHF. DNA of the CDR3: TGTGCCAGCAGTGAAGTGGGGAATCAGTCCCAGCATTTT.

The chain employs TRBV6-7 and TRBJ2-2; unclear D gene. Being an ORF, TRBV6-7 has a function that is uncertain. V shed 0 bases and J shed 3 bases, with 11 bases lying between them. CDR3 length: 16 amino acids. In nucleotides, the CDR3 is TGTGCCAGCAGTTACTCGATAGACCTGGACACCGGGGAGCTGTTTTTT. Translated: CASSYSIDLDTGELFF.

This clonotype was found many times. This sequence joins TRBV5-1 and TRBJ2-7; D call uncertain. From germline, CDR1 is SGHRS and CDR2 YFSETQ. Trimming left V 0 bases short and J 3 bases short, with 13 bases between. The CDR3 has 15 amino acids. DNA of the CDR3: TGCGCCAGCAGCTTGGCCTTGCAGGTGGTCTACGAGCAGTACTTC. Translation gives CASSLALQVVYEQYF.

As for this clonotype: Compared with germline, one end of the junction differs, possibly owing to a read error. The chain links TRBV10-1 to TRBJ2-1; 10 bases match TRBD2. Looked up from germline, CDR1 is WNHNN and CDR2 is SYGVQD (reference sequence). The CDR3 has 15 residues. The CDR3 spells CAGSSSGGGSNEQFF. The DNA for the CDR3 is TGCGCCGGCAGTTCAAGCGGGGGGGGGTCCAATGAGCAGTTCTTC.

This clonotype was counted ten times or more. The genes are TRBV5-1 and TRBJ2-1, with D perhaps matching TRBD2 (6 bases). The CDR3 consists of 14 residues. Between the trimmed V and J ends, which lost 4 bases and 6 bases, there was a span of 14 bases. CDR1 and CDR2 from the germline V gene are SGHRS and YFSETQ. The CDR3 DNA follows: TGCGCCAGCAGCATGGGGGAGGCCGTCAATGAGCAGTTCTTC. As protein: CASSMGEAVNEQFF.

This clonotype was detected only once. The chain uses TRBV7-3 and TRBJ2-1, with 10 bases aligning to TRBD2. Trimming took 1 base from V and 4 from J; bases not matched to a gene: 4. The CDR3 runs 16 residues. CDR1 and CDR2 from the germline V gene are SGHTA and FQGTGA. This CDR3 is CASSLNPSGSYNEQFF. The CDR3 DNA is TGTGCCAGCAGCTTAAACCCTAGCGGGAGTTACAATGAGCAGTTCTTC.

This clonotype showed up just a few times. J is TRBJ2-1 and V is TRBV12-3 or TRBV12-4, with D perhaps TRBD2 (5 bases). V was clipped by 5 bases and J by 0 bases, with 14 bases between them. The CDR3 is 16 amino acids. CDR3 loop: CASSPGLRGSYNEQFF. The CDR3 DNA sequence: TGTGCCAGCAGTCCCGGACTTAGAGGCTCCTACAATGAGCAGTTCTTC.

The chain carries TRBV5-1 and TRBJ2-1; no clear D. V lost 1 base, J lost 7 bases, and 12 bases lay in between. The CDR3 extends over 14 amino acids. CDR1 SGHRS and CDR2 YFSETQ come from the germline V gene. CDR3 coding DNA: TGCGCCAGCAGCTTGTCCGGGTTTGGTAATGAGCAGTTCTTC. Translating it yields CASSLSGFGNEQFF. Using reference TRBV5-1 and TRBJ2-1 for the parts outside the CDR3, the full variable domain is KAGVTQTPRYLIKTRGQQVTLSCSPISGHRSVSWYQQTPGQGLQFLFEYFSETQRNKGNFPGRFSGRQFSNSRSEMNVSTLELGDSALYLCASSLSGFGNEQFFGPGTRLTVL.

The CDR3 DNA reads as TGCAGTGCCCCAAATCCCATAGGCCAGGGGGCAGATACGCAGTATTTT. Translating gives CSAPNPIGQGADTQYF. The chain recombines TRBV20-1 with TRBJ2-3, with 7 positions matching TRBD1. V was pared by 6 bases and J by 4 bases, with 16 bases of the junction left unmatched. This CDR3 spans 16 amino acids. The germline V gene encodes CDR1 DFQATT and CDR2 SNEGSKA (reference sequence).

The CDR3 is CASSPIWGGGTDTQYF. The DNA for the CDR3 is TGTGCCAGCAGCCCTATATGGGGGGGAGGCACAGATACGCAGTATTTT. J is TRBJ2-3 and V is TRBV28; 7 bases line up with TRBD2. Germline trimming cut 6 bases from V and 1 base from J; bases unmatched to any gene: 10. CDR1 and CDR2 (germline): MDHEN, SYDVKM. This CDR3 comprises 16 residues.

The V gene is TRBV5-1, the J gene TRBJ2-1; D possibly corresponds to TRBD2 (5 bases). The CDR3 extends over 16 amino acids. The germline gives CDR1 SGHRS, CDR2 YFSETQ. The V end was cut by 1 base, the J end by 7 bases, with 18 bases between. DNA of the CDR3: TGCGCCAGCAGCTTGTTTAGCGAGAGGGCCGGGAATGAGCAGTTCTTC. Translated, it gives CASSLFSERAGNEQFF.

The rearrangement links TRBV5-1 to TRBJ2-5; D is ambiguous. CDR3 length equals 15 residues. Germline V lookup: CDR1 SGHRS, CDR2 YFSETQ. The V and J ends lost 0 bases and 1 base respectively, with 10 bases between them. The CDR3 loop is CASSLEGRPQETQYF. As DNA, the CDR3 is TGCGCCAGCAGCTTGGAAGGGCGCCCCCAAGAGACCCAGTACTTC.

This clonotype was observed a handful of times. This sequence joins TRBV5-1 and TRBJ2-2; D may be TRBD1 (7 bases). Germline V CDR1 and CDR2: SGHRS, YFSETQ. The CDR3 sequence is 16 residues long. V was clipped by 7 bases and J by 4 bases, with 20 bases between them. The CDR3 DNA reads as TGCGCCAGCCGGAGCCCAGGGGGGCGAAGCACCGGGGAGCTGTTTTTT. The encoded protein is CASRSPGGRSTGELFF.

This chain links TRBV25-1 with TRBJ1-1; TRBD1 agrees at 7 bases. CDR1 is MGHDK, CDR2 SYGVNS, per germline. With 3 bases clipped from V and 6 bases from J, the junction kept 10 bases outside the gene matches. The CDR3 has 15 residues. This chain's CDR3 is CASSDSQTGEAEAFF. In DNA, the CDR3 is TGTGCCAGCAGTGACTCGCAAACAGGGGAAGCTGAAGCTTTCTTT.

The gene calls are TRBV7-2 and TRBJ2-6; D gene unclear. This CDR3 has 16 residues. The germline V gene encodes CDR1 SGHTA and CDR2 FQGNSA. Trimming cost V 8 bases and J 2 bases, with 16 bases left between them. The CDR3, as DNA: TGTGCCAGCGGCAGAAACCGGCTTACTGGGGCCAACGTCCTGACTTTC. Its translation: CASGRNRLTGANVLTF.

In regard to this clonotype: One base away lies a much larger clone, so this may be a sequencing read error. The CDR3 DNA reads TGTGCCAGCAGCGCCCCCCCGGGTCGGTCCACCGGGGAGCTGGTTTTT. It specifies CASSAPPGRSTGELVF. V usage is TRBV7-3 and J usage is TRBJ2-2, with D possibly matching TRBD2 (5 bases). Germline V gene lookup returns CDR1 SGHTA and CDR2 FQGTGA. The CDR3 is 16 residues long.

This clonotype was counted a single time. The chain is built from TRBV7-9 and TRBJ2-1; D not resolved. The V end lost 3 bases, the J end lost 10 bases, and 13 bases lay between the germline ends. CDR1 and CDR2 from the germline V gene are SEHNR and FQNEAQ (reference sequence). The CDR3 sequence is 13 residues long. The CDR3 reads CASSFTSQGEQFF. CDR3 DNA sequence: TGTGCCAGCAGCTTTACCTCCCAAGGGGAGCAGTTCTTC.

This clonotype has only one observation. A read error may produce the germline difference seen at one junction end. This chain connects TRBV18 to TRBJ2-3; D unclear. Germline-derived CDR1 and CDR2 are KGHSH and LQKENI. This CDR3 region has 15 residues. The CDR3 DNA reads as TGTGCCAGCTCACGGGGTCCGGCAAGCACAGATACACAGTATTTT. Translation: CASSRGPASTDTQYF.